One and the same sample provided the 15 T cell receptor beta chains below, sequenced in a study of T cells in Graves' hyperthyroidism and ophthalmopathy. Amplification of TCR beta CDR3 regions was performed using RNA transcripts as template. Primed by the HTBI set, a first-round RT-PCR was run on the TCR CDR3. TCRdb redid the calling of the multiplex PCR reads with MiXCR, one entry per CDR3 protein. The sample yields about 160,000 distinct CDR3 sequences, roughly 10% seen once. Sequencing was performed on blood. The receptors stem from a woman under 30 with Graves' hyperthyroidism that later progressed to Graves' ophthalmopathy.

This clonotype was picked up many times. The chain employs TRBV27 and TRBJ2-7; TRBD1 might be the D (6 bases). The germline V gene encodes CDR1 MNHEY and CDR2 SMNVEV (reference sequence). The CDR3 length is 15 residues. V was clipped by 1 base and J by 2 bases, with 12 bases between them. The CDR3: CASSLYGRGTYEQYF. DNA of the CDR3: TGTGCCAGCAGTTTATATGGTAGGGGGACCTACGAGCAGTACTTC.

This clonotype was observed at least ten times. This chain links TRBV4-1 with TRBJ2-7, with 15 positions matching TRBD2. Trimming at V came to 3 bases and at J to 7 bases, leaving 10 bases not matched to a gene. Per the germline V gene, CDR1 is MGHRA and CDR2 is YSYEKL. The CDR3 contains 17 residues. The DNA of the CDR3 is TGCGCCAGCAGCCAGCTGACCGGGACTAGCGGGGGGAGAGAGCAGTACTTC. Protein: CASSQLTGTSGGREQYF.

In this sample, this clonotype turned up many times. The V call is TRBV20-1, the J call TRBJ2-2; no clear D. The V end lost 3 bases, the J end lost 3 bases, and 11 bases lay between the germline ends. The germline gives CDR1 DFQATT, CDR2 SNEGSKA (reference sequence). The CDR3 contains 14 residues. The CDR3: CSARASFHTGELFF. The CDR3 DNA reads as TGCAGTGCTAGGGCCAGTTTTCACACCGGGGAGCTGTTTTTT.

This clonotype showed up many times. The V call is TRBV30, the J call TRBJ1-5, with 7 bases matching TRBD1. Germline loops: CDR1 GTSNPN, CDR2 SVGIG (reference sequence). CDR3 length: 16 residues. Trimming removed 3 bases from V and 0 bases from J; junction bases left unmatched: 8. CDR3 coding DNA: TGTGCCTGGAGCGTACCCCGACAGGGTAGCAATCAGCCCCAGCATTTT. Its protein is CAWSVPRQGSNQPQHF. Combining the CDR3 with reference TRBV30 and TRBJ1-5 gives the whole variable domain SQTIHQWPATLVQPVGSPLSLECTVEGTSNPNLYWYRQAAGRGLQLLFYSVGIGQISSEVPQNLSASRPQDRQFILSSKKLLLSDSGFYLCAWSVPRQGSNQPQHFGDGTRLSIL.

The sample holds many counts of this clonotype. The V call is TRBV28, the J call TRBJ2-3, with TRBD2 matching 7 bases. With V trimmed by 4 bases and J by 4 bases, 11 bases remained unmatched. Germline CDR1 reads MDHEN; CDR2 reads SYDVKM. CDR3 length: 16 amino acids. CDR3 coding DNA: TGTGCCAGCAGTTATGAGGCGGGAGTGTTGGCAGATACGCAGTATTTT. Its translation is CASSYEAGVLADTQYF.

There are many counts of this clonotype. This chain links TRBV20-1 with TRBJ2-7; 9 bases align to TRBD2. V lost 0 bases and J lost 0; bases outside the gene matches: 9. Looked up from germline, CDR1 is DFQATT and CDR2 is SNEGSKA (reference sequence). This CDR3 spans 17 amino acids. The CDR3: CSARDGRSGGHSYEQYF. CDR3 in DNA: TGCAGTGCTAGAGACGGGCGTAGCGGGGGCCACTCCTACGAGCAGTACTTC.

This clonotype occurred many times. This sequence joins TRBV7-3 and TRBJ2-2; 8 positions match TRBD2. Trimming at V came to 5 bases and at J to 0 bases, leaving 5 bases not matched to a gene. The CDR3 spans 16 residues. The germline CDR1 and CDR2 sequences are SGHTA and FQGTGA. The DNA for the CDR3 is TGTGCCAGCAGCCTACTGACTAGCGCGAACACCGGGGAGCTGTTTTTT. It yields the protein CASSLLTSANTGELFF.

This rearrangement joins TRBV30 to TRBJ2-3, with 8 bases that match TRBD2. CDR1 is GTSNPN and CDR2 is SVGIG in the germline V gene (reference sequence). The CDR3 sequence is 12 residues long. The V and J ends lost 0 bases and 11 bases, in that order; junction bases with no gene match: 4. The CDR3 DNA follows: TGTGCCTGGAGTGTAGGCGCGGGAGGGCAGTATTTT. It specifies CAWSVGAGGQYF.

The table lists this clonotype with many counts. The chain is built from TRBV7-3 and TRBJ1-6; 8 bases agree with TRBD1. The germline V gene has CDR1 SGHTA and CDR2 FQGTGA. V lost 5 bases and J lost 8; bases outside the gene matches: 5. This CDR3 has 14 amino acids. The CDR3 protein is CASSIQGADSPLHF. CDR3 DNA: TGTGCCAGCAGCATCCAGGGGGCGGATTCACCCCTCCACTTT.

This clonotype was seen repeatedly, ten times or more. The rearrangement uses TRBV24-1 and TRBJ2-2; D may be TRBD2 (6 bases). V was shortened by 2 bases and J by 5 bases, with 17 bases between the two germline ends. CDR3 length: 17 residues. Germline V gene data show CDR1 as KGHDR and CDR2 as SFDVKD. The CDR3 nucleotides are TGTGCCACCAGTGATTCGGGGATAGCGGAGAGTACCGGGGAGCTGTTTTTT. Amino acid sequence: CATSDSGIAESTGELFF.

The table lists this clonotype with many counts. DNA of the CDR3: TGCAGTGCTCGCGGACAGGGCTTTTCGGAGACCCAGTACTTC. This codes for CSARGQGFSETQYF. V is TRBV20-1 and J is TRBJ2-5; 8 bases agree with TRBD1. The CDR3 consists of 14 residues. Germline V gene sequence: CDR1 DFQATT, CDR2 SNEGSKA (reference sequence). The trim removed 5 bases at V and 5 bases at J, leaving 10 bases unmatched.

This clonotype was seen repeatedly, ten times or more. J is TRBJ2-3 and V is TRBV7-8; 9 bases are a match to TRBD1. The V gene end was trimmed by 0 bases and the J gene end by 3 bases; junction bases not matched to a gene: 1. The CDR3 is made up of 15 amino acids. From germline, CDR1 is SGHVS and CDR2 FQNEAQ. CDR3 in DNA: TGTGCCAGCAGCTTAGCGGGACAGGGAACAGATACGCAGTATTTT. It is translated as CASSLAGQGTDTQYF.

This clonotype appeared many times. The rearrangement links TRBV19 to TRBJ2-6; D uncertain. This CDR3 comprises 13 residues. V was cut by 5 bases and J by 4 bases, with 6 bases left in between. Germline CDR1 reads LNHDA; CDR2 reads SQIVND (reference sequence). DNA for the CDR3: TGTGCCAGTAGTCCTACAGGGGCCAACGTCCTGACTTTC. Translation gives CASSPTGANVLTF.

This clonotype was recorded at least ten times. CDR3 in DNA: TGCAGTGCTAGAGTTCGGACAGGGAATCAGAACAATGAGCAGTTCTTC. It specifies CSARVRTGNQNNEQFF. This chain links TRBV20-1 with TRBJ2-1, with TRBD1 matching 8 bases. The CDR3 loop spans 16 amino acids. The J segment lost 5 bases and the V segment lost 1 base, leaving 10 bases of the junction unmatched. Germline V lookup: CDR1 DFQATT, CDR2 SNEGSKA (reference sequence).

The CDR3 reads CASRSPGTGGHNEQFF. Written as DNA, the CDR3 is TGTGCCAGCAGGTCCCCCGGGACGGGGGGCCACAATGAGCAGTTCTTC. The rearrangement uses TRBV6-1 and TRBJ2-1; weak D call: TRBD2 (7 bases). V was shortened by 6 bases and J by 5 bases, with 20 bases between the two germline ends. This CDR3 has 16 residues. Germline V gene lookup returns CDR1 MNHNS and CDR2 SASEGT.